A selection of T cell receptor beta chains follows, all from one sample in a study of cytotoxic CD8 clonotypes in ibrutinib-treated CLL. Using immunoSEQ multiplex PCR, the repertoire was profiled, and TCRdb retains in-frame clones only, with some absent. The table records about 9,400 clones, over 60% of them present only once. This material consisted of PBMCs, taken before ibrutinib treatment. The origin of the receptors is a human donor with chronic lymphocytic leukemia. The CDR3 runs from the conserved cysteine through the conserved F or W.

TRBV29-1,15,CSGGGPTGGGGGQYF
TRBV6-5,14,CASSLGSAPSGYTF
TRBV28,16,CGCGTNWAGGSYEQYF
TRBV27,15,CASSRGTSGTDTQYF
TRBV27,11,CASGRGHEQYF
TRBV19,14,CASRGTVSNQPQHF
TRBV6-5,14,CASSYELSTDTQYF
TRBV14,15,CASSPGQGARNEQFF
TRBV2,15,CASTKLLQGTAGYTF
TRBV14,15,CASSQFARSYNEQFF